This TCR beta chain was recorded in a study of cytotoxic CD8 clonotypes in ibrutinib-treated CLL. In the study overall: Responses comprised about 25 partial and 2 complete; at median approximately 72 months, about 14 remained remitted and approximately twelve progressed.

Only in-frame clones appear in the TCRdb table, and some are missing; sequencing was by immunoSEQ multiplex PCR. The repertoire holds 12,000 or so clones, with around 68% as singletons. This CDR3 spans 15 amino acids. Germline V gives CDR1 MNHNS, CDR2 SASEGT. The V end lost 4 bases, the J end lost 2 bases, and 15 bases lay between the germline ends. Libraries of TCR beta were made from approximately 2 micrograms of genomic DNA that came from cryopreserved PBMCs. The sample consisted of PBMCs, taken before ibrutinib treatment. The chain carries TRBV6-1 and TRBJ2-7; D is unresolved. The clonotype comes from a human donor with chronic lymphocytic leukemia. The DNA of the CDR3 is TGTGCCAGCAGTGGGGTGGAACATCCAACCTACGAGCAGTACTTC. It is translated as CASSGVEHPTYEQYF.